This T cell receptor (beta chain) was sequenced during a study of shared clonotypes between healthy human individuals. Germline V gene lookup returns CDR1 LNHDA and CDR2 SQIVND (reference sequence). Trimming removed 4 bases from V and 4 bases from J, with 13 bases in between. The CDR3 sequence is 15 residues long. An even split of each subset's genomic DNA across several immunoSEQ plates was performed. The method was immunoSEQ multiplex PCR; TCRdb's version includes in-frame clones alone and lacks a portion of them. The repertoire holds more than 2 million clones, with approximately 94% as singletons.

The TCR originated in a man aged 18-30 years in good health. The sequenced sample consisted of naive CD4+ T cells sorted from blood. Subset specified: CD45RA+ positively selected. The chain recombines TRBV19 with TRBJ2-2; no clear D gene. The CDR3 protein is CASSTPMKLTGELFF. CDR3 bases: TGTGCCAGTAGTACCCCAATGAAGCTCACCGGGGAGCTGTTTTTT.